The entry below gives a single TCR beta chain sequence along with its context. Its antigen is currently unknown. Additional DNA sequences in this sample encode the identical CDR3. The data were produced by immunoSEQ multiplex PCR, yet TCRdb's version contains in-frame clones alone and is incomplete. The sample carries 2,100,000 or so clones, 90% to 96% recorded once. This sample is part of a study of shared clonotypes between healthy human individuals. General study points: Non-shared clonotypes were found to have lower generation probabilities than the clonotypes that were shared by all four of the sorted-subset donors.

This CDR3 has 13 residues. Looked up from germline, CDR1 is MNHEY and CDR2 is SVGAGI. The ends lost 4 bases at V and 4 bases at J; junction bases unmatched: 3. The receptor's source is a man aged 18 to 30 in good health. Sequenced material: naive CD4+ T cells sorted from blood. The subset: CD45RA+ positively selected. This chain links TRBV6-5 with TRBJ2-7; the match to TRBD2 covers 8 bases. In DNA form, the CDR3 reads TGTGCCAGCAGTTCCCGGGAGGGGTACGAGCAGTACTTC. It yields the protein CASSSREGYEQYF.